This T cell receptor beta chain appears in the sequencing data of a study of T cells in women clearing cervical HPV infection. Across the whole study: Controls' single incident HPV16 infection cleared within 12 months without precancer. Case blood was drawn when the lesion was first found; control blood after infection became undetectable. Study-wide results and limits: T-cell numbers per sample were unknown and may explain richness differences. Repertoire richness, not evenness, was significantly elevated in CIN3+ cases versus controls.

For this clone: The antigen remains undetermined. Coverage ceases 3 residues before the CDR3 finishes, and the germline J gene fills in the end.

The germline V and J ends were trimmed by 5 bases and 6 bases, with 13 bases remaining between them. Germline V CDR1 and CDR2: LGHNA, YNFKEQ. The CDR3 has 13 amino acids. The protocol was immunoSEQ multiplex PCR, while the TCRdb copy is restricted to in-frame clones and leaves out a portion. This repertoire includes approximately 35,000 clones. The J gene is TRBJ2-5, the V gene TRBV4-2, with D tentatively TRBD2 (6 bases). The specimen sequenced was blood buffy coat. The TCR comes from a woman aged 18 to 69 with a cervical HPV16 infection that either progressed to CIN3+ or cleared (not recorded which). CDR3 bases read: TGTGCCAGCAGCGCGCCGGGGGTACAGACC. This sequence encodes CASSAPGVQT. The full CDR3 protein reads CASSAPGVQTQYF.